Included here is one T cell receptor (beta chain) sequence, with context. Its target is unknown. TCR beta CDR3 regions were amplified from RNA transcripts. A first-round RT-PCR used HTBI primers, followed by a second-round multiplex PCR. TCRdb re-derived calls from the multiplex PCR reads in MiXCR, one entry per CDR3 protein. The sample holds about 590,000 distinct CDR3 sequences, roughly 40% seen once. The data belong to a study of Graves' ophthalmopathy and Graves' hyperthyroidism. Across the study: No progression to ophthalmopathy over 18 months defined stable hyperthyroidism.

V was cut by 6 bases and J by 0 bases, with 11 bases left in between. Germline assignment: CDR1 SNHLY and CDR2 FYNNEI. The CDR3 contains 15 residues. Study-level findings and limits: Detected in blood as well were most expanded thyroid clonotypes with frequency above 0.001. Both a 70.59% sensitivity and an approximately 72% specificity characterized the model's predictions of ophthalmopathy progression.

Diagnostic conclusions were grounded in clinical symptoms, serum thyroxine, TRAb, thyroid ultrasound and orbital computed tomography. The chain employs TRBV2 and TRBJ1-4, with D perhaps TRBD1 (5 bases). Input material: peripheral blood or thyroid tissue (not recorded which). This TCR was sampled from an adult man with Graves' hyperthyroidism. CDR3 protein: CASRGTEATNEKLFF. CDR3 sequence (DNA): TGTGCCAGCAGGGGGACCGAAGCAACTAATGAAAAACTGTTTTTT.